Detailed here is one TCR beta chain. Its antigen is not known. This entry is derived from a study of OX40 agonist ivuxolimab in advanced cancers. Study details: Every 2 weeks, patients got intravenous ivuxolimab at one of six dose levels (0.01-10 mg/kg). Therapy given before enrollment (anti-PD-1, anti-PD-L1 or anti-CTLA-4) was allowed, and around 40% had some.

Germline loops: CDR1 MNHEY, CDR2 SMNVEV (reference sequence). The CDR3 length is 14 residues. Trimming pared 4 bases from V and 1 base from J, leaving 11 bases between. Using immunoSEQ multiplex PCR, the repertoire was profiled, and TCRdb retains in-frame clones only, with some absent. The sample contains 55,000 to 75,000 clones, about 89% of which appear only once. Points from the study as a whole: Among the nonresponders, some also had low normalized T-cell clonal expansion.

Here the sequenced sample was CD4+ or CD8+ T cells sorted from blood, taken in a trial of the OX40 agonist ivuxolimab. The chain couples TRBV27 to TRBJ2-7, with D perhaps TRBD2 (6 bases). The sequence was obtained from an adult with an advanced solid tumor such as melanoma, head and neck, liver or kidney cancer. The DNA of the CDR3 is TGTGCCAGCAGTTGGGCTAGCGCATCCTACGAGCAGTACTTC. This translates into CASSWASASYEQYF.